Each of the 2 T cell receptor beta chains below was sequenced from the same sample in a study of T-cell reconstitution after alpha-beta-depleted transplantation in children. Study-wide results and limits: When one year had passed after transplant, most T-cell counts and diversity came from newly produced T cells.

Antigens of these TCRs are unknown. Preparation of the TCRbeta library was carried out with unique molecular identifiers. TCRdb re-called the PCR reads through MiXCR, storing one row per CDR3 protein. This table has 330,000 or so distinct CDR3 sequences, roughly 8.2% appearing once. This specimen consisted of peripheral blood, obtained 360 days after TCRalphabeta/CD19-depleted stem cell transplant. These TCRs come from a female patient aged 2-15 years who had a stem cell transplant for Fanconi anemia, so the T cells may come from the graft donor.

This clonotype was seen repeatedly, ten times or more. V usage is TRBV12-3 or TRBV12-4 and J usage is TRBJ2-2; 10 nucleotides match TRBD2. V was pared by 5 bases and J by 2 bases, with 8 bases of the junction left unmatched. This CDR3 is 17 amino acids long. This CDR3 is CASSHSSGGLNTGELFF. The CDR3 DNA follows: TGTGCCAGCAGTCACTCTAGCGGGGGCTTAAACACCGGGGAGCTGTTTTTT.

V gene TRBV11-2 combines with J gene TRBJ2-1; D ambiguous. CDR1 and CDR2 (germline): SGHAT, FQNNGV. Trimming took off 1 base at V and 6 bases at J, with 7 bases between the two ends. The CDR3 has 13 amino acids. The CDR3 region is CASSLGGFNEQFF. Written as DNA, the CDR3 is TGTGCCAGCAGCTTAGGAGGATTCAATGAGCAGTTCTTC.